This T cell receptor beta chain was sequenced for a study of Graves' ophthalmopathy and Graves' hyperthyroidism. CDR3 length: 15 residues. Germline V gives CDR1 SGHVS, CDR2 FQNEAQ. V was pared by 5 bases and J by 2 bases, with 2 bases of the junction left unmatched. For repertoire sequencing, the TCR beta CDR3 regions were amplified from RNA transcripts. RT-PCR in the first round used HTBI primers; a second-round multiplex PCR followed. Each CDR3 protein gets one entry after TCRdb re-called the multiplex PCR reads with MiXCR. This table holds more than 300,000 distinct CDR3 sequences, roughly 15% found once. The authors defined stable hyperthyroidism as no ophthalmopathy within 18 months of follow-up. Clinical symptoms and serum thyroxine were used for diagnosis; TRAb, thyroid ultrasound and orbital computed tomography were also relied on. This clonotype has a count of ten or more.

The receptor was derived from an adult woman with stable Graves' hyperthyroidism. Input material: peripheral blood. The rearrangement joins TRBV7-8 to TRBJ2-2, with 10 bases lining up with TRBD1. In nucleotides, the CDR3 is TGTGCCAGCAGCCTGACAGGGGGCAACACCGGGGAGCTGTTTTTT. This sequence encodes CASSLTGGNTGELFF.